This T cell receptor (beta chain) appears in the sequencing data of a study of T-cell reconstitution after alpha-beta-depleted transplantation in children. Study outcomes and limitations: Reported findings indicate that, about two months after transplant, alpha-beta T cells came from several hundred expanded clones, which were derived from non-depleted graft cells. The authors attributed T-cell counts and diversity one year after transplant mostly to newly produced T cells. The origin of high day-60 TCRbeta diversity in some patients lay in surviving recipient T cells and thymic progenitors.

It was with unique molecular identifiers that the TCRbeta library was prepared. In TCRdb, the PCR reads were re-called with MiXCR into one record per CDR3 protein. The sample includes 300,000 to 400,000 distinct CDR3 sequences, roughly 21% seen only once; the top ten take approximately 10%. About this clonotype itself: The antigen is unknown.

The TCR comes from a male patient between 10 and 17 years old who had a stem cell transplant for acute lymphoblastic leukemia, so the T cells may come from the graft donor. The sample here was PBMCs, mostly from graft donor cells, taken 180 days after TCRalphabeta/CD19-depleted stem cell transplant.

CDR3 bases: TGCGCCAGCAGCTTGGTTCCTAGCGGAGTCTACAATGAGCAGTTCTTC. Translation: CASSLVPSGVYNEQFF. The chain recombines TRBV5-1 with TRBJ2-1; TRBD2 agrees at 7 bases. The J segment lost 3 bases and the V segment lost 0 bases, leaving 6 bases of the junction unmatched. Germline V lookup: CDR1 SGHRS, CDR2 YFSETQ. There are 16 residues in the CDR3.